The 2 T cell receptor beta chains presented below share a single source sample, sequenced in a study of neurological immune-mediated disorders. TCRdb reprocessed the 5' RACE reads with MiXCR, giving one entry per CDR3 protein. This table holds 66,000 or so distinct CDR3 sequences, 4% to 6% found once. The sample consisted of PBMCs. These receptors were obtained from a woman aged 30 to 39 with multiple sclerosis.

This clonotype has a count of ten or more. The V and J genes are TRBV5-1 and TRBJ2-7, with 11 bases identical to TRBD1. Looked up from germline, CDR1 is SGHRS and CDR2 is YFSETQ. This CDR3 contains 15 residues. After removal of 3 bases from V and 2 bases from J, the junction contained 4 bases not matched to a gene. The CDR3 nucleotides read TGCGCCAGCAGCTCGGGACAGGGGGTTGCCTACGAGCAGTACTTC. Translated, it gives CASSSGQGVAYEQYF.

This clonotype has ten or more counts. This chain joins TRBV5-1 and TRBJ2-5, with TRBD1 matching over 9 bases. Trimming took 7 bases from V and 5 from J; bases not matched to a gene: 9. Germline CDR1 and CDR2: SGHRS and YFSETQ. This CDR3 has 14 residues. Here the CDR3 reads CASGAGQGEETQYF. The CDR3 region has the DNA TGCGCCAGCGGTGCGGGACAGGGAGAGGAGACCCAGTACTTC.